The 17 T cell receptor beta chains reported below all come from one sample, sequenced in a study of blood T cell repertoires in COVID-19. Using immunoSEQ multiplex PCR, the repertoire was profiled, and TCRdb retains in-frame clones only, with some absent. The table shows a few hundred thousand clones, with just under 90% occurring only once. The sequenced material came from peripheral blood. The receptors were gathered from a woman aged 50 to 65 with COVID-19, enrolled during active disease.

The chain's CDR3 is CASSPPGGGPSGYTF. The CDR3 nucleotides are TGTGCCAGCAGCCCACCGGGGGGGGGCCCTAGCGGCTACACCTTC. V and J are TRBV7-9 and TRBJ1-2; possibly TRBD1 for D (6 bases). Germline CDR1 is SEHNR and CDR2 is FQNEAQ (reference sequence). CDR3 size: 15 residues. Trimming removed 5 bases at V and 8 bases at J, with 21 bases between.

This clone has only a few counts. This rearrangement joins TRBV6-1 to TRBJ1-5; 8 bases map to TRBD1. This CDR3 has 18 amino acids. V gave up 0 bases and J gave up 4 bases; unmatched junction bases: 11. From germline, CDR1 is MNHNS and CDR2 SASEGT. The CDR3 here is CASSEAFSRTGINQPQHF. The CDR3 DNA is TGTGCCAGCAGTGAAGCTTTTTCCAGGACAGGGATTAATCAGCCCCAGCATTTT.

The V gene is TRBV5-6, the J gene TRBJ1-2; possibly TRBD1 for D (5 bases). V was trimmed by 4 bases and J by 1 base, leaving 20 bases between them. Germline values: CDR1 SGHDT, CDR2 YYEEEE. CDR3 length: 17 amino acids. The CDR3 nucleotides are TGTGCCAGCAGCCCGACCGTGACAGACCGGATTAACTATGGCTACACCTTC. Protein: CASSPTVTDRINYGYTF. Drawing the rest from reference TRBV5-6 and TRBJ1-2, the complete variable domain is DAGVTQSPTHLIKTRGQQVTLRCSPKSGHDTVSWYQQALGQGPQFIFQYYEEEERQRGNFPDRFSGHQFPNYSSELNVNALLLGDSALYLCASSPTVTDRINYGYTFGSGTRLTVV.

V usage is TRBV29-1 and J usage is TRBJ2-7; weak D call: TRBD2 (7 bases). Germline V gene data show CDR1 as SQVTM and CDR2 as ANQGSEA. This CDR3 spans 13 amino acids. V was clipped by 6 bases and J by 3 bases, with 15 bases between them. The CDR3 DNA is TGCAGCGTGAGGGGGGGACGGATCTACGAGCAGTACTTC. Its translation: CSVRGGRIYEQYF.

The count of this clone is one. The chain has TRBV30 and TRBJ1-2; D may be TRBD1 (5 bases). The V gene's germline CDR1 is GTSNPN and CDR2 SVGIG (reference sequence). Deletions cut 2 bases from V and 6 bases from J, with 10 bases between. The CDR3 runs 12 residues. In DNA, the CDR3 is TGTGCCTGGAGTCCTCCCAGGGATGGCTACACCTTC. Translation gives CAWSPPRDGYTF.

The gene calls are TRBV5-8 and TRBJ1-5; no reliable D call. Trimming stripped 1 base from V and 2 bases from J, with 13 bases between. Germline CDR1 is SGHTS and CDR2 is YDEGEE. The CDR3 runs 16 residues. The CDR3 sequence is CASSLSTAGGNQPQHF. For the CDR3, the DNA is TGTGCCAGCAGCTTGTCGACTGCCGGGGGCAATCAGCCCCAGCATTTT. Complete variable domain (other parts from reference TRBV5-8 and TRBJ1-5): EAGVTQSPTHLIKTRGQQATLRCSPISGHTSVYWYQQALGLGLQFLLWYDEGEERNRGNFPPRFSGRQFPNYSSELNVNALELEDSALYLCASSLSTAGGNQPQHFGDGTRLSIL.

This clone was seen only once. The chain is built from TRBV10-3 and TRBJ1-1; 7 bases are a match to TRBD1. Germline values: CDR1 ENHRY, CDR2 SYGVKD. With 6 bases clipped from V and 1 base from J, the junction kept 8 bases outside the gene matches. This CDR3 is 15 amino acids long. CDR3: CAISIQGEWNTEAFF. DNA for the CDR3: TGTGCCATCAGCATTCAGGGGGAATGGAACACTGAAGCTTTCTTT.

This clone was observed once. The gene calls are TRBV19 and TRBJ2-2, with 11 bases matching TRBD2. The CDR3 spans 15 residues. Trimming removed 6 bases from V and 3 bases from J; junction bases left unmatched: 3. CDR1 is LNHDA, CDR2 SQIVND, per germline (reference sequence). This chain's CDR3 is CASRGSGRDTGELFF. The CDR3 DNA follows: TGTGCCAGTAGGGGTAGCGGGAGGGACACCGGGGAGCTGTTTTTT. Full variable domain (missing parts from reference TRBV19 and TRBJ2-2): DGGITQSPKYLFRKEGQNVTLSCEQNLNHDAMYWYRQDPGQGLRLIYYSQIVNDFQKGDIAEGYSVSREKKESFPLTVTSAQKNPTAFYLCASRGSGRDTGELFFGEGSRLTVL.

The V and J genes are TRBV6-4 and TRBJ2-3; 8 bases agree with TRBD2. The CDR3 extends over 16 amino acids. After removal of 0 bases from V and 6 bases from J, the junction contained 8 bases not matched to a gene. Germline loops: CDR1 MRHNA, CDR2 SNTAGT. CDR3 sequence (DNA): TGTGCCAGCAGTGACTCGTCTAGCGGGTCGGCCGATACGCAGTATTTT. This gives the protein CASSDSSSGSADTQYF.

This chain connects TRBV4-1 to TRBJ2-7; D possibly corresponds to TRBD2 (5 bases). The ends were cut back, 0 bases at V and 0 bases at J, with 12 bases in the middle. The CDR3 runs 16 residues. Germline CDR1 is MGHRA and CDR2 is YSYEKL. CDR3 region: CASSQERGSLSYEQYF. CDR3 bases: TGCGCCAGCAGCCAAGAGCGAGGGAGCCTCTCCTACGAGCAGTACTTC.

V usage is TRBV11-3 and J usage is TRBJ2-7, with no clear D. This CDR3 has 14 amino acids. V dropped 4 bases and J dropped 1 base, with 11 bases sitting between them. Germline CDR1 and CDR2: SGHNT and YENEEA. The CDR3 bases are TGTGCCAGCAGCTACGACATAAAGTCCTACGAGCAGTACTTC. Translation gives CASSYDIKSYEQYF.

This chain links TRBV5-4 with TRBJ1-2, with D possibly being TRBD1 (5 bases). V was clipped by 0 bases and J by 6 bases, with 9 bases between them. The CDR3 contains 13 residues. Germline V gene sequence: CDR1 SGHNT, CDR2 YYREEE (reference sequence). The DNA of the CDR3 is TGTGCCAGCAGCTTGGTTGGGGCAGATGGCTACACCTTC. This translates into CASSLVGADGYTF.

V is TRBV7-3 and J is TRBJ2-1; maybe TRBD1 (6 bases). Germline lookup yields CDR1 SGHTA and CDR2 FQGTGA. Trimming pared 5 bases from V and 0 bases from J, leaving 11 bases between. The CDR3 length is 15 residues. This chain's CDR3 is CASSPGTRSYNEQFF. The CDR3 coding sequence is TGTGCCAGCAGCCCAGGGACACGCTCCTACAATGAGCAGTTCTTC.

V is TRBV7-2 and J is TRBJ2-1; 7 bases are a match to TRBD1. J lost 1 base, V lost 5 bases, and 8 bases had no gene match. The CDR3 runs to 16 residues. The germline V gene has CDR1 SGHTA and CDR2 FQGNSA. CDR3 protein: CASSTRQGRSYNEQFF. CDR3 coding DNA: TGTGCCAGCAGCACCCGACAGGGAAGGTCCTACAATGAGCAGTTCTTC. The full variable domain, with the rest looked up from reference TRBV7-2 and TRBJ2-1, is GAGVSQSPSNKVTEKGKDVELRCDPISGHTALYWYRQSLGQGLEFLIYFQGNSAPDKSGLPSDRFSAERTGGSVSTLTIQRTQQEDSAVYLCASSTRQGRSYNEQFFGPGTRLTVL.

This chain uses TRBV24-1 with TRBJ2-1; perhaps TRBD2 as D (5 bases). V was cut by 6 bases and J by 6 bases, with 11 bases left in between. Germline CDR1 reads KGHDR; CDR2 reads SFDVKD. The CDR3 is 13 residues long. CDR3 in DNA: TGTGCCACCAGTTTCGGAGGATTCAATGAGCAGTTCTTC. It is translated as CATSFGGFNEQFF.

This chain uses TRBV5-1 with TRBJ1-1; D possibly corresponds to TRBD1 (5 bases). Germline CDR1 reads SGHRS; CDR2 reads YFSETQ. The V and J ends lost 2 bases and 3 bases respectively, with 11 bases between them. The CDR3 is made up of 14 amino acids. CDR3 in amino acids: CASSFRVSDTEAFF. As DNA, the CDR3 is TGCGCCAGCAGCTTCAGGGTCTCGGACACTGAAGCTTTCTTT.

The rearrangement uses TRBV30 and TRBJ1-4; 8 nucleotides line up with TRBD1. Germline values: CDR1 GTSNPN, CDR2 SVGIG (reference sequence). The ends lost 2 bases at V and 7 bases at J; junction bases unmatched: 6. This CDR3 contains 14 residues. The CDR3 loop reads CAWSKTGVREKLFF. CDR3 nucleotide sequence: TGTGCCTGGAGTAAGACAGGGGTACGTGAAAAACTGTTTTTT.